The source of this T cell receptor (beta chain) is a study of T cells in women clearing cervical HPV infection. Study-level background: Cases' blood sampling followed lesion detection by median approximately 140 days (90 to 200).

Profiled with immunoSEQ multiplex PCR; TCRdb holds only in-frame clones, not every one. The repertoire table contains tens of thousands of clones. In regard to this clone: Its matching antigen is unknown. From the germline J gene comes the end of the CDR3, since the read stops 3 residues before it.

Study observations and caveats: Timing of associations relative to infection is unclear; T-cell subsets were not isolated.

The CDR3 sequence is 13 residues long. Trimming pared 0 bases from V and 3 bases from J, leaving 7 bases between. Germline V gene sequence: CDR1 SGDLS, CDR2 YYNGEE. This rearrangement joins TRBV9 to TRBJ2-7; no reliable D call. The sequence was obtained from a woman between 18 and 69 years old with a cervical HPV16 infection that either progressed to CIN3+ or cleared (not recorded which). Sequences were obtained from blood buffy coat. Incomplete CDR3 DNA: TGTGCCAGCAGCGTAGCCCCCAGCTACGAG. Its protein product is CASSVAPSYE. The whole CDR3 protein reads CASSVAPSYEQYF.